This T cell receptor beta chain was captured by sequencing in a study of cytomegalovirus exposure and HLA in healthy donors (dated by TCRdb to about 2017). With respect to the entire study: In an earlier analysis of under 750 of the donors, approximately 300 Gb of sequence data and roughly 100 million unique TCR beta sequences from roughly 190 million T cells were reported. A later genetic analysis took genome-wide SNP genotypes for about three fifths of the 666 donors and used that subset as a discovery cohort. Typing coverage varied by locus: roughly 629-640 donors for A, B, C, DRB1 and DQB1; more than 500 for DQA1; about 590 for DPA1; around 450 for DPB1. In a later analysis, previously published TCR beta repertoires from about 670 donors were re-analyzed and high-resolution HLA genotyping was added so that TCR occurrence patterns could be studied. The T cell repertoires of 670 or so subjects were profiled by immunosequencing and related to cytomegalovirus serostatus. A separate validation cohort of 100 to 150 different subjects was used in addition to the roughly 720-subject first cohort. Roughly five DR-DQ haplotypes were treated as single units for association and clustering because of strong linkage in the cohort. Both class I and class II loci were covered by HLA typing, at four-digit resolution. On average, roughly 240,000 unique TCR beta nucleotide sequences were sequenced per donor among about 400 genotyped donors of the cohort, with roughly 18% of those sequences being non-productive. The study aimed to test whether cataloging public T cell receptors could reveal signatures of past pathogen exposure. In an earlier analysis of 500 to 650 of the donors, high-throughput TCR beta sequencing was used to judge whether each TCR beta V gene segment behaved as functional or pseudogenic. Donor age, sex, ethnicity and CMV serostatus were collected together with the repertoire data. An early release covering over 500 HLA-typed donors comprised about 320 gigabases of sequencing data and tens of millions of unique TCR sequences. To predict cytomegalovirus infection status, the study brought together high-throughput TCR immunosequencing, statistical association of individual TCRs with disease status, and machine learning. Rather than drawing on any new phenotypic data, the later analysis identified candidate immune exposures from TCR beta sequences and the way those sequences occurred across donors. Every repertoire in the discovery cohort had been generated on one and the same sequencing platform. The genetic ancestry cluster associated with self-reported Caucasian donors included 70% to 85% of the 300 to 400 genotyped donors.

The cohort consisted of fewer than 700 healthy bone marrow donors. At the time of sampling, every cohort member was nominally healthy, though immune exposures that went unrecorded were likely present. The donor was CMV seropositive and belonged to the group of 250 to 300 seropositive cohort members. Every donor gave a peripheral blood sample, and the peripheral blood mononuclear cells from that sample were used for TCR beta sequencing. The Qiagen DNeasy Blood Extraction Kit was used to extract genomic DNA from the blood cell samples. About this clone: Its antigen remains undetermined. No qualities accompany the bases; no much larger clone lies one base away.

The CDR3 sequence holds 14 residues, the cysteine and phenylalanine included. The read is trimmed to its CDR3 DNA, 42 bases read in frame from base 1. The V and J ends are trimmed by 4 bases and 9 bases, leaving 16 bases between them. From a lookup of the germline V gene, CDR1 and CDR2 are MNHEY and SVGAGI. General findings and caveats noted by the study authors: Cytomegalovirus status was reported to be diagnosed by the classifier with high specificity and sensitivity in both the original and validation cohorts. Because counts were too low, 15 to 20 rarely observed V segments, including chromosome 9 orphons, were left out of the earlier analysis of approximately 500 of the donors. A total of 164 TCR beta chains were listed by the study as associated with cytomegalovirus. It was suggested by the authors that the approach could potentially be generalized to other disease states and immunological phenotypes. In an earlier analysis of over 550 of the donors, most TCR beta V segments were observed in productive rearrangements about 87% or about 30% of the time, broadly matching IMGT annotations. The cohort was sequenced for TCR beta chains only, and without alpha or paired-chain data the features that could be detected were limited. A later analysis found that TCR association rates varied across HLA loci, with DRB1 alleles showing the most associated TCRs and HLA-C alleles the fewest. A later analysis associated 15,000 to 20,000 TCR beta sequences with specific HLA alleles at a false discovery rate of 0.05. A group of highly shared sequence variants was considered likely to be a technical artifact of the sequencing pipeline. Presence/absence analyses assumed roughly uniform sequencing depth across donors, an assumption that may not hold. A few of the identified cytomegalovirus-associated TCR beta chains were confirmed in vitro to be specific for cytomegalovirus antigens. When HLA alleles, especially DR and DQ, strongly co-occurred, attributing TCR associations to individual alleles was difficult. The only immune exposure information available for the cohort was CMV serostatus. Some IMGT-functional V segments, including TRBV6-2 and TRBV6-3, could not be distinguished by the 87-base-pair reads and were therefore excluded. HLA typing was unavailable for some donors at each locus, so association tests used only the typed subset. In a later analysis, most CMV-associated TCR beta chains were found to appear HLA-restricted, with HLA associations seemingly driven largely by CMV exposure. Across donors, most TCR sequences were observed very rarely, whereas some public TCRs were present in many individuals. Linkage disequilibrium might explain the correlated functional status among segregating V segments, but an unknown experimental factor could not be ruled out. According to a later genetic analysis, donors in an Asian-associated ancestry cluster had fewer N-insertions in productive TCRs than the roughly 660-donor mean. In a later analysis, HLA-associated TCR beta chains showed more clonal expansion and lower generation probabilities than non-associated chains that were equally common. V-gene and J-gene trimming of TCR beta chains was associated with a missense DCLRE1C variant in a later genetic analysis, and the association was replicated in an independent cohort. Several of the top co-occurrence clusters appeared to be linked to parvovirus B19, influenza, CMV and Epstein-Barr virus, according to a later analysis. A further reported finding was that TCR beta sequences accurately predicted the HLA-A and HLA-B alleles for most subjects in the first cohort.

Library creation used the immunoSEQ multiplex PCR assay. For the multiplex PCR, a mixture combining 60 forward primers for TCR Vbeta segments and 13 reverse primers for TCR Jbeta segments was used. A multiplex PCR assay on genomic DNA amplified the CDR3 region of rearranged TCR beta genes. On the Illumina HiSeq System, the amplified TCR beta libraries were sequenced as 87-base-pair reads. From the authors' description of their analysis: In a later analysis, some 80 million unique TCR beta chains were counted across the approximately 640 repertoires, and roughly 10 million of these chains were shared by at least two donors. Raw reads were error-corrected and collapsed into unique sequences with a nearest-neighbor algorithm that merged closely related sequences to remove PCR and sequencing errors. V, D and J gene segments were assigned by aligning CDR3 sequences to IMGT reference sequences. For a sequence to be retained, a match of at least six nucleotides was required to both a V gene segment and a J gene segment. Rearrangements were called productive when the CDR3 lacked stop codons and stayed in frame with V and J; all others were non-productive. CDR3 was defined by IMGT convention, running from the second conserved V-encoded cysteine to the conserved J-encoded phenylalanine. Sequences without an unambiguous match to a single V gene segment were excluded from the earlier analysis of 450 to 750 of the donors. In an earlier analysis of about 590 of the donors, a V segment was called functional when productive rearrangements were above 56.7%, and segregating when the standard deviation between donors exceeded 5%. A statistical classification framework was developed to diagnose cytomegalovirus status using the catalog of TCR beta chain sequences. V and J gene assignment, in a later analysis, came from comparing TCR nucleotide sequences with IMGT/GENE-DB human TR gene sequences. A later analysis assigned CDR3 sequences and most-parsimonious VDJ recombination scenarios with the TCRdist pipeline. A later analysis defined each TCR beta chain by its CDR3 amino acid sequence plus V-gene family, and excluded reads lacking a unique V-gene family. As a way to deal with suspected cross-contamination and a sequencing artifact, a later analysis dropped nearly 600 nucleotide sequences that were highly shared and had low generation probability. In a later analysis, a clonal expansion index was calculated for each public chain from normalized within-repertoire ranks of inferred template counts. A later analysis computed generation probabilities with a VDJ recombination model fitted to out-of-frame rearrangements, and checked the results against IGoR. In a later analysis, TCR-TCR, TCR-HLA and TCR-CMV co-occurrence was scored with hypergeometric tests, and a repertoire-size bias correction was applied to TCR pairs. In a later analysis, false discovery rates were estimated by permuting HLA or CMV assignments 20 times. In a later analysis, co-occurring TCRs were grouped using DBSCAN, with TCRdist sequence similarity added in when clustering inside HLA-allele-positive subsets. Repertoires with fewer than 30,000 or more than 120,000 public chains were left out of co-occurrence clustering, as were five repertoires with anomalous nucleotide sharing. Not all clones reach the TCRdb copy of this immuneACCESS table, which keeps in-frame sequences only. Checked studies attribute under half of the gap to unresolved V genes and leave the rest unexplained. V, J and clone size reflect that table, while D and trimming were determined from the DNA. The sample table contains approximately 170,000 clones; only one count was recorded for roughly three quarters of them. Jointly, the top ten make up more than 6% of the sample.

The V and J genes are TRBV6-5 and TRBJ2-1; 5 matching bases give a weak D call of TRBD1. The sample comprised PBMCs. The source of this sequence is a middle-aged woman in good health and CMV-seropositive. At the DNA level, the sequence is TGTGCCAGCAGTTTGGGGCGGCGGATAGGTGAGCAGTTCTTC. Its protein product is CASSLGRRIGEQFF.